This TCR beta chain was identified in a study of OX40 agonist ivuxolimab in advanced cancers. CDR3 size: 14 residues. Germline assignment: CDR1 SEHNR and CDR2 FQNEAQ (reference sequence). With 5 bases removed from V and 4 bases from J, the gap between germline ends came to 14 bases. On cycle 4 day 1 and cycle 7 day 1, as well as at baseline, blood was sampled. In regard to this clone: The antigen is not known.

Generated by immunoSEQ multiplex PCR, the TCRdb table keeps only in-frame clones and is missing some. Among about 59,000 clones, about 94% were seen once, and the ten largest hold roughly 18%. Whole-study findings and limits: CD8+ T cells (on average) carried more expanded clones than CD4+ T cells.

The V gene is TRBV7-9, the J gene TRBJ1-1; D gene unclear. The sample here was CD4+ or CD8+ T cells sorted from blood, taken in a trial of the OX40 agonist ivuxolimab. The sequence was obtained from an adult with an advanced solid tumor such as melanoma, head and neck, liver or kidney cancer. CDR3 nucleotides: TGTGCCAGCAGCCCCGTCATGGGGTCCACTGAAGCTTTCTTT. This encodes CASSPVMGSTEAFF.